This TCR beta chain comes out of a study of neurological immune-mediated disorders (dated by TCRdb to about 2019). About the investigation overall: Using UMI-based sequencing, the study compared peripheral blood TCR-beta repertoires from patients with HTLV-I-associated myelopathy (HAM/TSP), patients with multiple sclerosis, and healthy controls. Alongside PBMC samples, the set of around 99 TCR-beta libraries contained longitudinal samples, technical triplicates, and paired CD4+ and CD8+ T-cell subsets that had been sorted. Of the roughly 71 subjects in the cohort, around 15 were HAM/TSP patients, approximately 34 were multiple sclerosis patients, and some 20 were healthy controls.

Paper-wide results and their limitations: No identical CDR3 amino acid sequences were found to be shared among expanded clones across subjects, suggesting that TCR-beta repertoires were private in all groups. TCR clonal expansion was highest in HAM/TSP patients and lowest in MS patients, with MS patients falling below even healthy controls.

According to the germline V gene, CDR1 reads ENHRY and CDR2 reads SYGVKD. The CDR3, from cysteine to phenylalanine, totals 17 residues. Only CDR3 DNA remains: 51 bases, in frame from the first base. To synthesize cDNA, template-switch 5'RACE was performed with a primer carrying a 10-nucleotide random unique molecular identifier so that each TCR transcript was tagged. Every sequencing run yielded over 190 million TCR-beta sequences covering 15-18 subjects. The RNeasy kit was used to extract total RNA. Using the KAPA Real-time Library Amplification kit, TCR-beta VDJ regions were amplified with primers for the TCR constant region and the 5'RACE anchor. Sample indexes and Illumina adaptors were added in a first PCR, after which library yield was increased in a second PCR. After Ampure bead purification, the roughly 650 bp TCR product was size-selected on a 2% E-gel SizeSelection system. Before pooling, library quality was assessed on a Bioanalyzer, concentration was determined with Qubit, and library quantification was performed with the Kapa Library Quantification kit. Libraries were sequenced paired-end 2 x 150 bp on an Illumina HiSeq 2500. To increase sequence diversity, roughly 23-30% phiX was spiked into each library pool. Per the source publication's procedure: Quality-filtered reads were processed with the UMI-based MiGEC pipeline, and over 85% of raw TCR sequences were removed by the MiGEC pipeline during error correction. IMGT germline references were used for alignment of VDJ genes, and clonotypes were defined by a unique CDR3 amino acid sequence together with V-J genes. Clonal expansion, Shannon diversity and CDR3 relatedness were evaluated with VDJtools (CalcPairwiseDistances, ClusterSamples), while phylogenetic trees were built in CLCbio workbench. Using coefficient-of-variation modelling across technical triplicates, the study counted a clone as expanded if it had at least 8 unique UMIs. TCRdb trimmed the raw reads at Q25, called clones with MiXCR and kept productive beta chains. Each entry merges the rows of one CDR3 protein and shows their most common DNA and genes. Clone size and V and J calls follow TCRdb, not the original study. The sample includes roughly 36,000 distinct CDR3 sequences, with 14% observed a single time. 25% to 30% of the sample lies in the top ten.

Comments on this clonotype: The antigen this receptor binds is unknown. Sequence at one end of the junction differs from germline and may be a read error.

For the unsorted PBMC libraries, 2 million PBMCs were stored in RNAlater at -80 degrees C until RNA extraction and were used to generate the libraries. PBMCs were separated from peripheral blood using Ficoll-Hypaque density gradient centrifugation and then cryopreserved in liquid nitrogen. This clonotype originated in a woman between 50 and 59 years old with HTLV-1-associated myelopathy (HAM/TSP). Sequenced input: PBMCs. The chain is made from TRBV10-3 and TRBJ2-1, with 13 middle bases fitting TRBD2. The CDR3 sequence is CSISGLAGLGEYNEQFF. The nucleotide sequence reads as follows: TGTTCCATCTCGGGACTAGCGGGACTTGGCGAATACAATGAGCAGTTCTTC.